The source of this T cell receptor beta chain is a study of cytomegalovirus exposure and HLA in healthy donors. Findings and caveats of the study: For cytomegalovirus status, the classifier reportedly gave diagnoses with high specificity and sensitivity.

The study ran its PCR with 60 Vbeta and 13 Jbeta primers. The assay was immunoSEQ multiplex PCR, and TCRdb's table has in-frame clones only and misses some. The data show 95,000 to 150,000 clones, with about 80% seen just once and roughly 9% held by the top ten. As for this clone: Antigen: not known.

Donors counted as nominally healthy when sampled, yet unrecorded immune exposures were likely. The source is a woman aged 50 to 60 in good health and CMV-seropositive. The source material was PBMCs.

CDR3 region: CASSFTENTGELFF. The DNA of the CDR3 is TGCGCCAGCAGTTTTACAGAGAACACCGGGGAGCTGTTTTTT. The genes are TRBV5-1 and TRBJ2-2, with D hard to call. Trimming took off 5 bases at V and 1 base at J, with 9 bases between the two ends. Germline CDR1 reads SGHRS; CDR2 reads YFSETQ. This CDR3 has 14 amino acids.